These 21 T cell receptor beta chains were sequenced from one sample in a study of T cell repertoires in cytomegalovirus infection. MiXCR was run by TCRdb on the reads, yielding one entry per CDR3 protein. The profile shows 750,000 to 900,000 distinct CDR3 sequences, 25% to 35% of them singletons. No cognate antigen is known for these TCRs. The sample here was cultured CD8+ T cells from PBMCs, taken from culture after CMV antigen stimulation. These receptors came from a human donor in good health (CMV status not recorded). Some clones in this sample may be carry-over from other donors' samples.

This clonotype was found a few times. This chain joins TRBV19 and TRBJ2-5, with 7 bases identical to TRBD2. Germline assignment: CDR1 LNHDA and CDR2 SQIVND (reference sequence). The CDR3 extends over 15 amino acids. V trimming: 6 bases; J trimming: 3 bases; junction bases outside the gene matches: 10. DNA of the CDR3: TGTGCCAGTAGCATGGGGGGGAATGAGGAAGAGACCCAGTACTTC. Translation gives CASSMGGNEEETQYF. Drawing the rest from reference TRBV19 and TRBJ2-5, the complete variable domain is DGGITQSPKYLFRKEGQNVTLSCEQNLNHDAMYWYRQDPGQGLRLIYYSQIVNDFQKGDIAEGYSVSREKKESFPLTVTSAQKNPTAFYLCASSMGGNEEETQYFGPGTRLLVL.

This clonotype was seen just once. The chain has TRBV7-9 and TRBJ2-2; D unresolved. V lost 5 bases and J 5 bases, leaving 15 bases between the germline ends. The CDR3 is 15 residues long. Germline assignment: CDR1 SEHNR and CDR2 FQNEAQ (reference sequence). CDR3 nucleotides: TGTGCCAGCAGCCCCCCCTTACCCGAAACCGGGGAGCTGTTTTTT. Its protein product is CASSPPLPETGELFF.

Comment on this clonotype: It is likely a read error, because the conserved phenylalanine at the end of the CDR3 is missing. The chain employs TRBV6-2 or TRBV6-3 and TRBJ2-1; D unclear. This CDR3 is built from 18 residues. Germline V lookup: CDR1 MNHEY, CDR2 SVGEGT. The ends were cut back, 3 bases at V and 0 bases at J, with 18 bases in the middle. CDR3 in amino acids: CASSYPLQPDSSYNEQFS. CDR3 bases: TGTGCCAGCAGTTATCCTCTCCAGCCGGATAGCTCCTACAATGAGCAGTTCTCC.

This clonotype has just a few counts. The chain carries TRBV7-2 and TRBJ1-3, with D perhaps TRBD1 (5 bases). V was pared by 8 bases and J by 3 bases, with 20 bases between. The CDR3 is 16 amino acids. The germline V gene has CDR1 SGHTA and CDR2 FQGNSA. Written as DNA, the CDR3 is TGTGCCAGCTGCCTATCCGCGGGGGGTTTTGGAAACACCATATATTTT. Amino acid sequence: CASCLSAGGFGNTIYF.

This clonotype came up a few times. This chain's CDR3 is CASSLWGQGPSNTGELFF. Here the CDR3 DNA reads TGTGCCAGCAGCTTATGGGGACAGGGACCCTCGAACACCGGGGAGCTGTTTTTT. This chain connects TRBV7-2 to TRBJ2-2, with TRBD1 matching over 9 bases. The germline CDR1 and CDR2 sequences are SGHTA and FQGNSA. J gave up 0 bases and V 2 bases, and 7 bases lay outside the gene matches. This CDR3 region has 18 residues. Drawing the rest from reference TRBV7-2 and TRBJ2-2, the complete variable domain is GAGVSQSPSNKVTEKGKDVELRCDPISGHTALYWYRQSLGQGLEFLIYFQGNSAPDKSGLPSDRFSAERTGGSVSTLTIQRTQQEDSAVYLCASSLWGQGPSNTGELFFGEGSRLTVL.

The CDR3 here is CASSFRYTGELFF. The CDR3 DNA reads TGTGCCAGCAGTTTTCGGTACACCGGGGAGCTGTTTTTT. The chain uses TRBV12-3 or TRBV12-4 and TRBJ2-2, with D hard to call. The CDR3 spans 13 residues. Deletions cut 3 bases from V and 3 bases from J, with 5 bases between.

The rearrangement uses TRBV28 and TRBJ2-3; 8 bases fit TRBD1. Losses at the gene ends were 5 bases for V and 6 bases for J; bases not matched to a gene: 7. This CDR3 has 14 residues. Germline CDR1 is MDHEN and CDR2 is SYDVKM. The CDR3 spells CASSPDRGVDTQYF. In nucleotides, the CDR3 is TGTGCCAGCAGTCCTGACAGGGGAGTCGATACGCAGTATTTT.

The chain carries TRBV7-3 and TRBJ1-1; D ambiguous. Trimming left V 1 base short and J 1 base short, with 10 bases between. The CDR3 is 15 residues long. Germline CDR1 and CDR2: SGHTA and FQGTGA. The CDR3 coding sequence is TGTGCCAGCAGCTTAATAGCTGTTGAGAACACTGAAGCTTTCTTT. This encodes CASSLIAVENTEAFF.

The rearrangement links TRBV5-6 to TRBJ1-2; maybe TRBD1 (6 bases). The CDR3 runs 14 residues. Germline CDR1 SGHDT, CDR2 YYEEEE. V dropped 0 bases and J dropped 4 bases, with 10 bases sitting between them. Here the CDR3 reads CASSLVGAVYGYTF. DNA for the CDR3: TGTGCCAGCAGCTTGGTGGGGGCCGTCTATGGCTACACCTTC.

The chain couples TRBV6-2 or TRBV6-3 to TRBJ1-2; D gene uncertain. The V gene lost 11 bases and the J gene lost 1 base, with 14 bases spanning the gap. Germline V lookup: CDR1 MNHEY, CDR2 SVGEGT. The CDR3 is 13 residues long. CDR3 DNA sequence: TGTGCCGGCTCCGGGCAGGATAACTATGGCTACACCTTC. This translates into CAGSGQDNYGYTF.

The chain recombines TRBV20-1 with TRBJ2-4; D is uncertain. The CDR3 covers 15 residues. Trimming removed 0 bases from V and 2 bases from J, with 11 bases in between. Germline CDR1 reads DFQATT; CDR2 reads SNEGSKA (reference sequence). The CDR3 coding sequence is TGCAGTGCTAGAGATGTTCGGCAGCCCAAAAACATTCAGTACTTC. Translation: CSARDVRQPKNIQYF.

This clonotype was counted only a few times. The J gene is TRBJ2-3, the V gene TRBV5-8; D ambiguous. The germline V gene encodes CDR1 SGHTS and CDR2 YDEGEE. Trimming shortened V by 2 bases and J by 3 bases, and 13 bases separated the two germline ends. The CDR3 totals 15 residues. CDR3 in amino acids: CASSFKGTTTDTQYF. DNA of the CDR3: TGTGCCAGCAGCTTCAAGGGTACTACTACAGATACGCAGTATTTT.

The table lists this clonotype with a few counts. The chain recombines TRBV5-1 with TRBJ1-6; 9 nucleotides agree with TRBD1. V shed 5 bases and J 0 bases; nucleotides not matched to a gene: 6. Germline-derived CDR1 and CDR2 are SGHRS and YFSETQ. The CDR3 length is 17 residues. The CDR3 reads CASSQQGANSYNSPLHF. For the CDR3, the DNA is TGCGCCAGCAGTCAACAGGGGGCCAACTCCTATAATTCACCCCTCCACTTT. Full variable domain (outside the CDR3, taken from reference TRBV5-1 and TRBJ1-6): KAGVTQTPRYLIKTRGQQVTLSCSPISGHRSVSWYQQTPGQGLQFLFEYFSETQRNKGNFPGRFSGRQFSNSRSEMNVSTLELGDSALYLCASSQQGANSYNSPLHFGNGTRLTVT.

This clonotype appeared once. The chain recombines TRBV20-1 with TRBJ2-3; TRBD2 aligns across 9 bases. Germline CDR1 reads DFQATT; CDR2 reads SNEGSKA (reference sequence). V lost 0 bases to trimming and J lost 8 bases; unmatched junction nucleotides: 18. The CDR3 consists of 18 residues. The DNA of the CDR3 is TGCAGTGCTAGAGATTCCTCCGTGCTAGCGGGGCCCCCGAGTACGCAGTATTTT. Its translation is CSARDSSVLAGPPSTQYF.

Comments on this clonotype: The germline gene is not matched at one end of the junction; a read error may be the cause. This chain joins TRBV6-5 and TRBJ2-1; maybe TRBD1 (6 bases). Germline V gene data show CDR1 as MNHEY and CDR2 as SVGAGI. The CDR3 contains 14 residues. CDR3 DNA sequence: TGTGCCAGCAATTACAGGGCTAGCCCCAATGAGCAGTTCTTC. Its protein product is CASNYRASPNEQFF.

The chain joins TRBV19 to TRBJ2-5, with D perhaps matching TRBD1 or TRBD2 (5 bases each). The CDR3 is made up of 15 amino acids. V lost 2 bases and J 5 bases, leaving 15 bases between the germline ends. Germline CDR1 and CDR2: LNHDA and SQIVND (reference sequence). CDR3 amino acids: CASSIRGRDLETQYF. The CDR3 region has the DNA TGTGCCAGTAGTATAAGGGGACGGGATCTCGAGACCCAGTACTTC.

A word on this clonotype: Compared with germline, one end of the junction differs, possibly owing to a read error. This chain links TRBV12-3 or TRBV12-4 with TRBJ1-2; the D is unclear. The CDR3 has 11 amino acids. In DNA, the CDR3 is TGTACCAGCACGGAATCCTATGGCTACACCTTC. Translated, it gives CTSTESYGYTF.

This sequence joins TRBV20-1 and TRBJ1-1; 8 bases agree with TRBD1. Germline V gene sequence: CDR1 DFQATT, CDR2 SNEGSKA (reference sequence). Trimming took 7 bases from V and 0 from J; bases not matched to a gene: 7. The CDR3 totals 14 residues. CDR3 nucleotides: TGCAGTGTGGGCAGGGGGCTAGTGAACACTGAAGCTTTCTTT. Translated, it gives CSVGRGLVNTEAFF.

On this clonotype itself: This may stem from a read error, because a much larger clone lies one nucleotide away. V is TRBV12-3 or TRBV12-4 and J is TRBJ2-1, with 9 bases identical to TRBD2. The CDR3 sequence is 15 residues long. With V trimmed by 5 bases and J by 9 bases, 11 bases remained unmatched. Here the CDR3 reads CASSQAGGFNIEQFF. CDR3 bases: TGTGCCAGCAGTCAAGCGGGGGGTTTTAACATTGAGCAGTTCTTC.

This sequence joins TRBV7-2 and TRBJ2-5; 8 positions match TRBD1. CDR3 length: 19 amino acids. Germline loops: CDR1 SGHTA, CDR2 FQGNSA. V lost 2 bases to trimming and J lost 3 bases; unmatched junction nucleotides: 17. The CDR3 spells CASSLTPIRTGKGEETQYF. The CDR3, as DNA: TGTGCCAGCAGCTTAACCCCTATCAGGACAGGGAAAGGTGAAGAGACCCAGTACTTC.

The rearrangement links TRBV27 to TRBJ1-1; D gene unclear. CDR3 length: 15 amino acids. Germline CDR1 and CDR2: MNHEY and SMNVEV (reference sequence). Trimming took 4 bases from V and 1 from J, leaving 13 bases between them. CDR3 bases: TGTGCCAGCAGTTCAGGATCGTGGGGGAACACTGAAGCTTTCTTT. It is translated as CASSSGSWGNTEAFF.